This T cell receptor beta chain was sequenced in a study of cytomegalovirus exposure and HLA in healthy donors. For the study at large: The same platform as the 666 first-cohort repertoires was used for the 130 or so validation repertoires, a later analysis reported. Study findings and constraints: Within the roughly 120 validation repertoires, first-cohort TCR clusters tended to co-occur, according to a later analysis. TCR beta chains numbering some 160 were designated cytomegalovirus-associated.

A single count supports this clone. No antigen is known for it. Data came from immunoSEQ multiplex PCR; TCRdb stores just in-frame clones and leaves some out. Of some 150,000 clones in the sample, 86% were seen once. A roughly 130-subject validation cohort, separate from the roughly 680-subject first cohort, supplied the donors. The sequence derives from a human donor in good health. Sequencing was performed on PBMCs.

The CDR3 DNA sequence: TGTGCCAGCAGCGTGAGGACAGGGGTCGACATTCAGTACTTC. Protein product: CASSVRTGVDIQYF. This sequence joins TRBV5-4 and TRBJ2-4, with 9 bases aligning to TRBD1. Losses at the gene ends were 4 bases for V and 8 bases for J; bases not matched to a gene: 7. This CDR3 comprises 14 residues. Germline V gene data show CDR1 as SGHNT and CDR2 as YYREEE (reference sequence).